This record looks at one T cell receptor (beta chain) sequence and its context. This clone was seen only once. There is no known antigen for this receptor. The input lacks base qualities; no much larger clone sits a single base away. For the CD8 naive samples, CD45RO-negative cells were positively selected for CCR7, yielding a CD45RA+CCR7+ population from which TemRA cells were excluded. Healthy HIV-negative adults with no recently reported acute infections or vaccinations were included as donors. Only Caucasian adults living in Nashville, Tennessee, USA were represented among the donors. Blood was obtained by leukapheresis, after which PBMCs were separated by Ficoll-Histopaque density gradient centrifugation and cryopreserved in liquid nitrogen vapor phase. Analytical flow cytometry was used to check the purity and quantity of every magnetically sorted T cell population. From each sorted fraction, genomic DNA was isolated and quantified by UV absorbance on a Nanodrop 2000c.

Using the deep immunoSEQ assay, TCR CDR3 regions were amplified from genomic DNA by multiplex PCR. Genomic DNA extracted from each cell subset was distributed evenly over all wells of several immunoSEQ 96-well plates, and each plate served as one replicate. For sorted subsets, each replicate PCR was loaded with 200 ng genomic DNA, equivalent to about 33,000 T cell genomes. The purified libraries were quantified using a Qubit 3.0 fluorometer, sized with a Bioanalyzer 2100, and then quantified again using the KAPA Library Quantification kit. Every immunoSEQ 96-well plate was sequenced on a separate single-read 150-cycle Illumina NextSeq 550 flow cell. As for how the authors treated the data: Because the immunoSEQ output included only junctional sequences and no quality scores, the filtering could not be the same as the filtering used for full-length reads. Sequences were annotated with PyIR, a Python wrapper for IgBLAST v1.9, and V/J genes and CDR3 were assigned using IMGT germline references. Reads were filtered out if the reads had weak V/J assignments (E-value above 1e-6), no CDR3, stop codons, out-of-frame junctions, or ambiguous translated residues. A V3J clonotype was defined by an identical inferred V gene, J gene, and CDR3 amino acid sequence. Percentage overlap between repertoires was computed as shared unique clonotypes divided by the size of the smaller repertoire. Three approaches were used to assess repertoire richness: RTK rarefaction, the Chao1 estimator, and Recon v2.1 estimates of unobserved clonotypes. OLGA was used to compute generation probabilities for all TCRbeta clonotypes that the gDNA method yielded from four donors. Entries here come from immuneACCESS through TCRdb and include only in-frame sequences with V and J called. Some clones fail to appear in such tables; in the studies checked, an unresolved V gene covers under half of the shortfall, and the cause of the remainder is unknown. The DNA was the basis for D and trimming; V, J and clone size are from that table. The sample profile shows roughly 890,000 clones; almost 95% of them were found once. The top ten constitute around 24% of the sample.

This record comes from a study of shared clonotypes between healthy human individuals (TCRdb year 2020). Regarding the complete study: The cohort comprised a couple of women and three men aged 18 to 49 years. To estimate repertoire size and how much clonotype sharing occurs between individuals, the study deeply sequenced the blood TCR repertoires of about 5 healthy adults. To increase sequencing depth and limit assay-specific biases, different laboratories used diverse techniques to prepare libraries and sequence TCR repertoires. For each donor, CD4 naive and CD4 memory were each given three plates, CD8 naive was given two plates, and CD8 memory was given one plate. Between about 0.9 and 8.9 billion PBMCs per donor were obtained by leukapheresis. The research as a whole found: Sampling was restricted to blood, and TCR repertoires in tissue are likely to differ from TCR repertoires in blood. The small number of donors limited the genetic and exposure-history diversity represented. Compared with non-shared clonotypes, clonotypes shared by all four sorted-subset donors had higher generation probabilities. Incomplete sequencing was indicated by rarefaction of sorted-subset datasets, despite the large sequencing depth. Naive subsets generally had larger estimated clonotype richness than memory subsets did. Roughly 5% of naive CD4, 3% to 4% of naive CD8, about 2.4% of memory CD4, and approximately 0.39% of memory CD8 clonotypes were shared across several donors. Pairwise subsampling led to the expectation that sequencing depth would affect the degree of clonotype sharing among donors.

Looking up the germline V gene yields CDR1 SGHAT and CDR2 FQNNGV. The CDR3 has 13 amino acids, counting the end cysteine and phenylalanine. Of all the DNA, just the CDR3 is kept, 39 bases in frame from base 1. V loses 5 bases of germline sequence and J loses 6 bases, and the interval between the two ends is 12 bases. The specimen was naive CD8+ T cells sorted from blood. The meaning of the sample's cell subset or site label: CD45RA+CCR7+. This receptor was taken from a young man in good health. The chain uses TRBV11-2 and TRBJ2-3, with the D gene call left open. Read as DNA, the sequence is TGTGCCAGCAGCCGTTCGATAGCCGATACGCAGTATTTT. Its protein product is CASSRSIADTQYF.